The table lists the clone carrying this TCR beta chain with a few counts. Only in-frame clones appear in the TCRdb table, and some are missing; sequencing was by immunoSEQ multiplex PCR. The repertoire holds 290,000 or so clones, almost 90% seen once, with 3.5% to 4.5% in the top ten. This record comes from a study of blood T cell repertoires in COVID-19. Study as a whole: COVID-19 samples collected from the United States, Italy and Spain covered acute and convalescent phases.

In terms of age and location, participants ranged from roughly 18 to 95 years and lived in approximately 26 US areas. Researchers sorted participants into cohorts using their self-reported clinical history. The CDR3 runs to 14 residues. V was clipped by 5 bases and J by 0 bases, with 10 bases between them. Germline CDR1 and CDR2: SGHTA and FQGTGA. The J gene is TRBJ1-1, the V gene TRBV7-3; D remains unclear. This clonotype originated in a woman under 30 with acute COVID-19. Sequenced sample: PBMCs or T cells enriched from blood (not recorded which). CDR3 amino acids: CASSRSAMNTEAFF. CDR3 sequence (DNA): TGTGCCAGCAGCCGCTCCGCTATGAACACTGAAGCTTTCTTT. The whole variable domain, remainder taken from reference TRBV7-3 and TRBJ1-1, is GAGVSQTPSNKVTEKGKYVELRCDPISGHTALYWYRQSLGQGPEFLIYFQGTGAADDSGLPNDRFFAVRPEGSVSTLKIQRTERGDSAVYLCASSRSAMNTEAFFGQGTRLTVV.